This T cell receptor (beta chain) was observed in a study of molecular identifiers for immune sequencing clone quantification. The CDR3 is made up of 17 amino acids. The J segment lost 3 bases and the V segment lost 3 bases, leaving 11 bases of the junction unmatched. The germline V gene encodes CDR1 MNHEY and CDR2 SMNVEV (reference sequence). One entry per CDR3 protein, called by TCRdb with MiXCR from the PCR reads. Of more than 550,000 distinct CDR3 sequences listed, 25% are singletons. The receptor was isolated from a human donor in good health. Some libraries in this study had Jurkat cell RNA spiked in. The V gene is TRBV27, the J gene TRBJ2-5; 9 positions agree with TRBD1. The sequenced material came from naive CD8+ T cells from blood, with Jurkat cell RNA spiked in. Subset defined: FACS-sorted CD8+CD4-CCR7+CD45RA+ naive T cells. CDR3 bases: TGTGCCAGCAGTTTGTGGGCGCTTAGGACAGGGGAAGAGACCCAGTACTTC. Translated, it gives CASSLWALRTGEETQYF.